The T cell receptor beta chain described here comes from a study of cytomegalovirus exposure and HLA in healthy donors. Overall study: Drawn from HLA-typed donors, 80 million to 95 million unique TCRs were held in an early data release.

General study results and limits: Reportedly, HLA-A and HLA-B alleles of most subjects were accurately predicted from TCR beta.

A word on this clone: Its antigen is unknown.

13 Jbeta primers and 60 Vbeta primers were used for the PCR. Original processing methods: Counted up in a later analysis, unique TCR beta chains came to roughly 80 million, with around 10 million shared. Profiling relied on immunoSEQ multiplex PCR, and the TCRdb table lists in-frame clones only, not all of them. V, J and clone size were drawn from that table, and D and trimming were deduced from the DNA. The table records around 99,000 clones, 74% of them present only once. The source material was PBMCs. This receptor was obtained from a woman aged 40 to 50 in good health and CMV-seropositive.

The CDR3 DNA reads TGTGCCAGCAGCATCTCGGTGGACTGGCAAGAGACCCAGTACTTC. Translating it yields CASSISVDWQETQYF. The chain carries TRBV9 and TRBJ2-5; possibly TRBD2 for D (5 bases). The CDR3 is 15 residues long. V was pared by 4 bases and J by 2 bases, with 15 bases between. From germline, CDR1 is SGDLS and CDR2 YYNGEE.